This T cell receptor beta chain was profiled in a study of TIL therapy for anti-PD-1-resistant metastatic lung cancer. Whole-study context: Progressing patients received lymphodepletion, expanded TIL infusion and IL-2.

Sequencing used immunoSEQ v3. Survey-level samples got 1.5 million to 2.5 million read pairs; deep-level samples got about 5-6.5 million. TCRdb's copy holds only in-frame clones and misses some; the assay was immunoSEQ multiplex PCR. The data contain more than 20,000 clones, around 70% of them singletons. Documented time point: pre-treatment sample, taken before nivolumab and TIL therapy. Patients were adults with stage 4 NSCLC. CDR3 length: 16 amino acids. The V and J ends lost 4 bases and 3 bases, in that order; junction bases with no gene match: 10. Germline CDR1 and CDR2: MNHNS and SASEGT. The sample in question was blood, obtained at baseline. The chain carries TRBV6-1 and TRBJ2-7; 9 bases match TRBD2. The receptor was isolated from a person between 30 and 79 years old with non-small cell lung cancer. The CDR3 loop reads CASSGAKAGGNYEQYF. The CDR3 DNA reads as TGTGCCAGCAGTGGTGCAAAGGCGGGAGGGAACTACGAGCAGTACTTC.